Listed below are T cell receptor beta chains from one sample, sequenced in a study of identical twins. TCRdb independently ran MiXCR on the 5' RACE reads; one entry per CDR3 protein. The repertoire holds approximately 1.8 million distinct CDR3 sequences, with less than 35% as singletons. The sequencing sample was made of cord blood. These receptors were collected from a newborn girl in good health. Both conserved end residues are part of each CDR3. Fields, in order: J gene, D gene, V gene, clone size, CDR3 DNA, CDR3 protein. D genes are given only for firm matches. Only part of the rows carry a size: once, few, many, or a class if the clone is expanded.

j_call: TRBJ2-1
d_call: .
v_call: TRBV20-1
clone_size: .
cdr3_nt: TGCAGTGCTAATGTGGACAGAAGGTGGAATGAGCAGTTCTTC
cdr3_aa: CSANVDRRWNEQFF

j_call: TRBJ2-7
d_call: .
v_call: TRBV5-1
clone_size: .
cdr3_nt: TGCGCCAGCAGCTTGGAAGGAATGGACTGCGAGCAGTACTTC
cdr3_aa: CASSLEGMDCEQYF

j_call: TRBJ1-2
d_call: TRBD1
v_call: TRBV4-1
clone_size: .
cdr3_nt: TGCGCCAGCAGCCGATCCCAGGGTCCGGGACAGAACTATGGCTACACCTTC
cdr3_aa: CASSRSQGPGQNYGYTF

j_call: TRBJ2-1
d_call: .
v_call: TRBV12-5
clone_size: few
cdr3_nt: TGTGCTAGTGGTCTGGAGGGCCTGAGGAATGAGCAGTTCTTC
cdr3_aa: CASGLEGLRNEQFF

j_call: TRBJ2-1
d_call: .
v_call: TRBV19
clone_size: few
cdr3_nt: TGTGCCAGTCGCAGTATGGCAATCTACAATGAGCAGTTCTTC
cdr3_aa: CASRSMAIYNEQFF

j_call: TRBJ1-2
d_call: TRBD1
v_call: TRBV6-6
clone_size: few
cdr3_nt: TGTGCCAGCAGCCGATTGACAGGGTACCTCTATGGCTACACCTTC
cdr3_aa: CASSRLTGYLYGYTF

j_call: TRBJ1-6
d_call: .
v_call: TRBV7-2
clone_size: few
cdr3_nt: TGTGCCAGCAGCTCTATCTCCGCAGGGTTGAATTCACCCCTCCACTTT
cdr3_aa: CASSSISAGLNSPLHF

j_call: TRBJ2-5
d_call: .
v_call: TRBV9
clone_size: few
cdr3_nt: TGTGCCAGCAGCGTAGCGGGCCCTCAAGAGACCCAGTACTTC
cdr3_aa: CASSVAGPQETQYF

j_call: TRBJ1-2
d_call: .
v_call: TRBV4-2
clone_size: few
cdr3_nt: TGTGCCAGCAGCCAAGCGACAGGCCCTAACTATGGCTACACCTTC
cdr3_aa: CASSQATGPNYGYTF

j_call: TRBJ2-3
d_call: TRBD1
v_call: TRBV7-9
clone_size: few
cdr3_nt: TGTGCCAGCAGCCGAACGGGACAGGGGAGGGCAGATACGCAGTATTTT
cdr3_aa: CASSRTGQGRADTQYF

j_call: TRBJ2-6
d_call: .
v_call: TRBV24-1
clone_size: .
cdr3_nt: TGTGCCACCAGTGATTCCCGGCAGGGGGCCAACGTCCTGACTTTC
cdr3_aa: CATSDSRQGANVLTF

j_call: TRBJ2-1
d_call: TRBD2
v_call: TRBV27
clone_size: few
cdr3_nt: TGTGCCAGCACCCGGACTAGCGGGAGCAATGAGCAGTTCTTC
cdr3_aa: CASTRTSGSNEQFF

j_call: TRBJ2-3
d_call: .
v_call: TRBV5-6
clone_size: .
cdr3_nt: TGTGCCAGCAGCTTGTTCCTAGCGAGCGGCACAGATACGCAGTATTTT
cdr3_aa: CASSLFLASGTDTQYF

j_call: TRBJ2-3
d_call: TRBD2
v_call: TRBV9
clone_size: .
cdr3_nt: TGTGCCAGCAGCGTAATTAGCGGGGGGGCCCACACAGATACGCAGTATTTT
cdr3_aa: CASSVISGGAHTDTQYF

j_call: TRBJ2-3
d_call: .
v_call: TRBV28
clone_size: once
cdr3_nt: TGTGCCAGCAGTACTAGTCCCTTCACAGATACGCAGTATTTT
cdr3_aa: CASSTSPFTDTQYF

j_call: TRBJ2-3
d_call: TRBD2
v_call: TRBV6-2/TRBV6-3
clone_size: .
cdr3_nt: TGTGCCAGCAAGGTGACTAGCGCAAAGAGTGGGGATTCGCGAGATACGCAGTATTTT
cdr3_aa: CASKVTSAKSGDSRDTQYF

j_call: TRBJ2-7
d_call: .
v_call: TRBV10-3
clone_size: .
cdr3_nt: TGTGCCATCAGTGATGTCAGGGCCTACGAGCAGTACTTC
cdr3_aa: CAISDVRAYEQYF

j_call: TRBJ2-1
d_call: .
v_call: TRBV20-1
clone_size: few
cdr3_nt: TGCAGTGCTGCCCGGGACCTAGATAATAATGAGCAGTTCTTC
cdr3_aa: CSAARDLDNNEQFF

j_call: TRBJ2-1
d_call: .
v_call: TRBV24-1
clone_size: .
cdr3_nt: TGTGCCACCAGTGACCCCGGCAGGAGCTCCTACAATGAGCAGTTCTTC
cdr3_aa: CATSDPGRSSYNEQFF

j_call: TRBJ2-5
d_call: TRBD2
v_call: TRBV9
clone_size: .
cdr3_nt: TGTGCCAGCAGCCCCTCACCGGGACTACAAGAGACCCAGTACTTC
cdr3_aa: CASSPSPGLQETQYF

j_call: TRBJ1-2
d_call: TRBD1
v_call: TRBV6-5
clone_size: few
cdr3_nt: TGTGCCAGCAGCCTAGTTACCGGGACAGGAAGTGGCTACACCTTC
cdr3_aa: CASSLVTGTGSGYTF

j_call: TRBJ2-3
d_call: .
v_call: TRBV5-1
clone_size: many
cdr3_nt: TGCGCCAGCAGCTTGAGAGGGGCGCGCACAGATACGCAGTATTTT
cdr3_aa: CASSLRGARTDTQYF

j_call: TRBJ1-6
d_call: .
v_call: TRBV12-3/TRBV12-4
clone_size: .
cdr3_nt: TGTGCCAGCAGTTCTCGAGACGGTTCACCCCCCCACTTT
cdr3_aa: CASSSRDGSPPHF

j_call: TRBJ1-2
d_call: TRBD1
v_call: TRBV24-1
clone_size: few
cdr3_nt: TGTGCCACCAGTGACCGGACAGGGGGCGGCTACACCTTC
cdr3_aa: CATSDRTGGGYTF

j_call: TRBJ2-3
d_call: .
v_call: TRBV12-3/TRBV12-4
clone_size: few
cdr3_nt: TGTGCCAGCAGGGAGACTAGGTCCACAGATACGCAGTATTTT
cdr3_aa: CASRETRSTDTQYF

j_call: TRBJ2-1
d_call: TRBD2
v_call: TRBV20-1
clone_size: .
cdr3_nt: TGCAGTGTTTCCGTTTCGGACGATGGCCCTAGCGGGAGGAATGAGCAGTTCTTC
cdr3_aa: CSVSVSDDGPSGRNEQFF

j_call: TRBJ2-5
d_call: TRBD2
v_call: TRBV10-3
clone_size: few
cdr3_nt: TGTGCCACCGCGACTAGCGGAGAGTACAATGAGCAGTACTTC
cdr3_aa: CATATSGEYNEQYF

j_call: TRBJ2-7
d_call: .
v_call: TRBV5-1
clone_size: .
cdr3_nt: TGCGCCAGCAGATGGTCGGCCTTTTACGAGCAGTACTTC
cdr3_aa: CASRWSAFYEQYF

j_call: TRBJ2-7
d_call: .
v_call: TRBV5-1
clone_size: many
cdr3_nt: TGCGCCAGCAGCTTGGGGTCTGAAGGTTACGAGCAGTACTTC
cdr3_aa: CASSLGSEGYEQYF

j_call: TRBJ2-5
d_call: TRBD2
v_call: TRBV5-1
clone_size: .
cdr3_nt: TGCGCCAGCAGCTTGTCTAGCGGCCTTGGCGAGACCCAGTACTTC
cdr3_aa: CASSLSSGLGETQYF

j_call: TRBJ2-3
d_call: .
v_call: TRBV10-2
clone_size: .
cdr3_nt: TGCGCCATCCTTTGGGGAGATGCGCAGTATTTT
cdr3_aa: CAILWGDAQYF